One sample yielded the 8 T cell receptor beta chains listed below, sequenced in a study of T cell changes during pregnancy in multiple sclerosis. The protocol was immunoSEQ multiplex PCR, while the TCRdb copy is restricted to in-frame clones and leaves out a portion. The sample records 50,000 or so clones, 93% being singletons. The material was peripheral blood, obtained in the second trimester of pregnancy. The receptor source for this set is a female donor with multiple sclerosis, enrolled in a pregnancy study.

The V and J genes are TRBV6-4 and TRBJ2-1; 11 bases align to TRBD2. The CDR3 is made up of 15 amino acids. After removal of 6 bases from V and 5 bases from J, the junction contained 6 bases not matched to a gene. Germline CDR1 is MRHNA and CDR2 is SNTAGT. The CDR3 coding sequence is TGTGCCAGCAGCGAAGGGACTAGCGGCAACAATGAGCAGTTCTTC. This sequence encodes CASSEGTSGNNEQFF.

The chain combines TRBV4-3 with TRBJ2-1; tentative D call: TRBD2 (5 bases). Trimming removed 0 bases at V and 2 bases at J, with 11 bases between. The CDR3 has 16 amino acids. Germline V gene sequence: CDR1 LGHNA, CDR2 YSLEER. The CDR3 sequence is CASSQDEAATYNEQFF. CDR3 coding DNA: TGCGCCAGCAGCCAAGATGAAGCGGCTACCTACAATGAGCAGTTCTTC.

This clone was seen only once. The chain links TRBV5-1 to TRBJ1-2, with D tentatively TRBD1 (6 bases). CDR1 SGHRS and CDR2 YFSETQ come from the germline V gene. V was pared by 3 bases and J by 4 bases, with 13 bases between. The CDR3 is 14 amino acids. CDR3 residues: CASSWEDRPYGYTF. CDR3 nucleotide sequence: TGCGCCAGCAGCTGGGAAGACAGGCCCTATGGCTACACCTTC.

This chain joins TRBV2 and TRBJ1-5; a weak D match, TRBD1 (5 bases). The CDR3 has 15 residues. Germline V gives CDR1 SNHLY, CDR2 FYNNEI. Trimming removed 3 bases from V and 7 bases from J, with 16 bases in between. The CDR3 DNA sequence: TGTGCCAGCAGTGAGGGTTCGAGGAAGGGGCAGCCCCAGCATTTT. Its translation: CASSEGSRKGQPQHF.

The rearrangement joins TRBV9 to TRBJ2-1, with 11 bases aligning to TRBD2. The V gene's germline CDR1 is SGDLS and CDR2 YYNGEE. The CDR3 consists of 16 residues. Trimming cost V 3 bases and J 6 bases; bases outside gene matches: 8. This chain's CDR3 is CASSALLAGGPNEQFF. CDR3 DNA sequence: TGTGCCAGCAGCGCCCTCTTAGCGGGAGGGCCCAATGAGCAGTTCTTC.

The chain employs TRBV7-3 and TRBJ2-1; TRBD2 aligns across 14 bases. In germline, CDR1 is SGHTA, CDR2 FQGTGA. V trimming: 4 bases; J trimming: 8 bases; junction bases outside the gene matches: 4. The CDR3 extends over 15 amino acids. The CDR3 region has the DNA TGTGCCAGCAGCTACGGGACTAGCGGGAGCGATGAGCAGTTCTTC. Translating it yields CASSYGTSGSDEQFF.

This clone is a singleton in its sample. This chain joins TRBV19 and TRBJ2-1; 7 bases are a match to TRBD2. V shed 6 bases, J shed 7 bases, and the junction held 9 bases outside the gene matches. The CDR3 extends over 14 amino acids. The germline V gene has CDR1 LNHDA and CDR2 SQIVND (reference sequence). CDR3 bases: TGTGCCAGTAGCAGATCAGCGGGGTGGAATGAGCAGTTCTTC. Translation: CASSRSAGWNEQFF.

The chain employs TRBV19 and TRBJ2-5; TRBD2 aligns across 12 bases. The germline CDR1 and CDR2 sequences are LNHDA and SQIVND (reference sequence). V lost 3 bases to trimming and J lost 6 bases; unmatched junction nucleotides: 5. This CDR3 comprises 15 residues. The CDR3 bases are TGTGCCAGTAGTATTCTAGCGGGAGGGCCGCAGACCCAGTACTTC. Amino acids: CASSILAGGPQTQYF.